This TCR beta chain was documented in a study of cytomegalovirus exposure and HLA in healthy donors. Researchers ran the PCR with 60 Vbeta and 13 Jbeta primers. TCRdb's copy holds only in-frame clones and misses some; the assay was immunoSEQ multiplex PCR. The data hold some 150,000 clones, with about 80% observed a single time. Sequencing input: PBMCs. The receptor was derived from a woman aged 45-60 years in good health and CMV-seronegative.

The CDR3 DNA reads as TGTGCCAGCAGCCCGAGTAGCGGGGGTTCCTACGAGCAGTACTTC. Translating it yields CASSPSSGGSYEQYF. The V and J genes are TRBV7-2 and TRBJ2-5; 9 bases match TRBD2. TRBJ2-7 matches the DNA end more closely, so the J call is doubtful. This CDR3 has 15 amino acids. Germline V gene lookup returns CDR1 SGHTA and CDR2 FQGNSA.